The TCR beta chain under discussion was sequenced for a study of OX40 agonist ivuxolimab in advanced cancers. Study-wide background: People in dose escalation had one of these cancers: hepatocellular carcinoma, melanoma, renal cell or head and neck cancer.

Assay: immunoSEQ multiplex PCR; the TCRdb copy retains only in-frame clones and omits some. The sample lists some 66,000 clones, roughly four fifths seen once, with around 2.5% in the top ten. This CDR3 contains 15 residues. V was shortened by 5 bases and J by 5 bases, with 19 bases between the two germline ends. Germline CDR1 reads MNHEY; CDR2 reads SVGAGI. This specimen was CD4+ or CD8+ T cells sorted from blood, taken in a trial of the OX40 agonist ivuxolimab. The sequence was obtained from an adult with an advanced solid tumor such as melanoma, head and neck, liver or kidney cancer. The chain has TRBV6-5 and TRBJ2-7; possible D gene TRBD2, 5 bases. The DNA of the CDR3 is TGTGCCAGCAGTACCCGACGGCCGGGGAGCAACGAGCAGTACTTC. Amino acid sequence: CASSTRRPGSNEQYF.